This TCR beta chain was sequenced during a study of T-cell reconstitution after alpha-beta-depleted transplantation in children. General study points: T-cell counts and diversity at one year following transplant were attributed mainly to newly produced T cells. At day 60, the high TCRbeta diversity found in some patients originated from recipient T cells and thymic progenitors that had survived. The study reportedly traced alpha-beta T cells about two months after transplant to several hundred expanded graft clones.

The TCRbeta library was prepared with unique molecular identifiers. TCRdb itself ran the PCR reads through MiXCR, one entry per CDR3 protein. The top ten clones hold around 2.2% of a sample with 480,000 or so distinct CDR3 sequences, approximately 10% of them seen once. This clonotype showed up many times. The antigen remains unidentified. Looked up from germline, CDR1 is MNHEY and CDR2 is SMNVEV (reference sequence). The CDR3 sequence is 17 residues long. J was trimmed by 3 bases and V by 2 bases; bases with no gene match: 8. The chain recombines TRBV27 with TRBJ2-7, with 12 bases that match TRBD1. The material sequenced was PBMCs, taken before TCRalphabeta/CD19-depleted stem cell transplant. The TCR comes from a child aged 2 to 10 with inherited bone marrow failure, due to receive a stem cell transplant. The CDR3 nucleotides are TGTGCCAGCAGTTTAATTGGGACAGGGGGCTATTTCTACGAGCAGTACTTC. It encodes CASSLIGTGGYFYEQYF.